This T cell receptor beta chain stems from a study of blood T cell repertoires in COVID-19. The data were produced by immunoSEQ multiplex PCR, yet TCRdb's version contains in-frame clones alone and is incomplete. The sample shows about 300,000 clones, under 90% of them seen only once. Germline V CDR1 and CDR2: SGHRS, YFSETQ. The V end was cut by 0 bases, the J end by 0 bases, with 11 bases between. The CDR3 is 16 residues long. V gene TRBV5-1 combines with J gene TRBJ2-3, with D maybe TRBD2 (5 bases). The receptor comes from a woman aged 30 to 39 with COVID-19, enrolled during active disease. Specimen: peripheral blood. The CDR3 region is CASSLVGRGSTDTQYF. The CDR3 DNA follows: TGCGCCAGCAGCTTGGTCGGCCGGGGAAGCACAGATACGCAGTATTTT.